One and the same sample provided the 21 T cell receptor beta chains below, sequenced in a study of blood T cell repertoires in COVID-19. Method: immunoSEQ multiplex PCR; TCRdb's copy keeps in-frame clones and lacks some. The sample consists of about 75,000 clones, around 79% of them appearing once. Sequenced input: peripheral blood. The receptors here all came from a woman older than 75 with active or convalescent COVID-19.

The count of this clone is one. CDR3: CASRRDSSGANVLTF. CDR3 DNA: TGCGCCAGCAGACGGGACAGCTCTGGGGCCAACGTCCTGACTTTC. The genes are TRBV5-1 and TRBJ2-6; 7 bases fit TRBD1. Per the germline V gene, CDR1 is SGHRS and CDR2 is YFSETQ. The CDR3 consists of 15 residues. With 5 bases clipped from V and 0 bases from J, the junction kept 2 bases outside the gene matches.

This chain connects TRBV2 to TRBJ1-2; TRBD1 is a possible D gene (5 bases). Germline assignment: CDR1 SNHLY and CDR2 FYNNEI. V was pared by 3 bases and J by 5 bases, with 10 bases between. This CDR3 comprises 13 residues. CDR3 nucleotides: TGTGCCAGCAGTGAGACAGCGAATTATGGCTACACCTTC. The encoded protein is CASSETANYGYTF.

The rearrangement joins TRBV7-3 to TRBJ2-5; a possible D gene is TRBD1 (5 bases). CDR1 SGHTA and CDR2 FQGTGA come from the germline V gene. This CDR3 is built from 18 residues. Trimming stripped 1 base from V and 1 base from J, with 19 bases between. The CDR3 region has the DNA TGTGCCAGCAGCTTAAATCCCCTGCGGAAGGGGATCCAAGAGACCCAGTACTTC. Its translation is CASSLNPLRKGIQETQYF. The full variable domain, in which reference TRBV7-3 and TRBJ2-5 provide the parts outside the CDR3, is GAGVSQTPSNKVTEKGKYVELRCDPISGHTALYWYRQSLGQGPEFLIYFQGTGAADDSGLPNDRFFAVRPEGSVSTLKIQRTERGDSAVYLCASSLNPLRKGIQETQYFGPGTRLLVL.

This sequence joins TRBV6-5 and TRBJ1-5; TRBD1 might be the D (5 bases). Germline V CDR1 and CDR2: MNHEY, SVGAGI. This CDR3 spans 13 amino acids. CDR3 protein: CATGEGVHQPQHF. CDR3 sequence (DNA): TGTGCTACGGGGGAGGGTGTGCATCAGCCCCAGCATTTT.

A few counts support this clone. The rearrangement uses TRBV19 and TRBJ2-1; the match to TRBD2 covers 9 bases. The CDR3 contains 17 residues. V shed 0 bases, J shed 5 bases, and the junction held 8 bases outside the gene matches. Germline CDR1 is LNHDA and CDR2 is SQIVND (reference sequence). DNA of the CDR3: TGTGCCAGTAGTATAGATGCCTCCAGCGGGGGGCACAATGAGCAGTTCTTC. This translates into CASSIDASSGGHNEQFF.

This clone was detected only a few times. The V and J genes are TRBV6-5 and TRBJ2-5, with D tentatively TRBD2 (6 bases). Germline CDR1 and CDR2: MNHEY and SVGAGI. This CDR3 comprises 13 residues. V was shortened by 8 bases and J by 5 bases, with 15 bases between the two germline ends. The CDR3 sequence is CASRRGGRETQYF. The CDR3, as DNA: TGTGCCAGCCGGCGGGGTGGGAGGGAGACCCAGTACTTC.

The genes are TRBV5-1 and TRBJ2-3; tentatively, D is TRBD1 (6 bases). Trimming pared 4 bases from V and 2 bases from J, leaving 20 bases between. Germline CDR1 is SGHRS and CDR2 is YFSETQ. CDR3 size: 17 residues. CDR3 protein: CASSLHRQALDTDTQYF. CDR3 coding DNA: TGCGCCAGCAGCCTCCACCGACAGGCCTTGGACACAGATACGCAGTATTTT.

The V and J genes are TRBV5-1 and TRBJ1-1; D is possibly TRBD1 (6 bases). Trimming removed 1 base from V and 1 base from J, with 14 bases in between. This CDR3 comprises 16 residues. The germline gives CDR1 SGHRS, CDR2 YFSETQ. The CDR3 region is CASSLREDRTNTEAFF. The CDR3 DNA reads TGCGCCAGCAGCTTGAGGGAAGACAGGACGAACACTGAAGCTTTCTTT.

The chain carries TRBV27 and TRBJ1-5, with D uncertain. The V end was cut by 1 base, the J end by 0 bases, with 4 bases between. The CDR3 is 14 amino acids. Germline CDR1 reads MNHEY; CDR2 reads SMNVEV (reference sequence). The CDR3, as DNA: TGTGCCAGCAGTTTATATTATAGCAATCAGCCCCAGCATTTT. It yields the protein CASSLYYSNQPQHF.

The table lists this clone with a few counts. This rearrangement joins TRBV28 to TRBJ2-7, with TRBD2 matching 10 bases. The CDR3 is 16 amino acids. CDR1 is MDHEN and CDR2 is SYDVKM in the germline V gene. Trimming at V came to 8 bases and at J to 4 bases, leaving 14 bases not matched to a gene. The CDR3 region has the DNA TGTGCCAGCTCCCTAGGCGCTAGCGGGAGAGTGTACGAGCAGTACTTC. Encoded protein: CASSLGASGRVYEQYF.

The chain uses TRBV4-2 and TRBJ2-1, with TRBD2 matching 9 bases. Germline trimming cut 2 bases from V and 7 bases from J; bases unmatched to any gene: 12. The CDR3 is 17 amino acids. CDR1 is LGHNA and CDR2 is YNFKEQ in the germline V gene. CDR3 bases: TGTGCCAGCAGCCAACTATTGGCGGGAGGGCTAGGGAATGAGCAGTTCTTC. This gives the protein CASSQLLAGGLGNEQFF.

The chain is built from TRBV2 and TRBJ2-7; TRBD2 agrees at 7 bases. This CDR3 comprises 14 residues. Losses at the gene ends were 5 bases for V and 4 bases for J; bases not matched to a gene: 8. CDR1 and CDR2 (germline): SNHLY, FYNNEI. The CDR3 here is CASSPGTNRYEQYF. In nucleotides, the CDR3 is TGTGCCAGCAGTCCTGGGACTAACCGGTACGAGCAGTACTTC. Full variable domain (remainder filled in from reference TRBV2 and TRBJ2-7): EPEVTQTPSHQVTQMGQEVILRCVPISNHLYFYWYRQILGQKVEFLVSFYNNEISEKSEIFDDQFSVERPDGSNFTLKIRSTKLEDSAMYFCASSPGTNRYEQYFGPGTRLTVT.

The sample holds a few counts of this clone. V usage is TRBV2 and J usage is TRBJ1-5; D unresolved. Trimming stripped 2 bases from V and 2 bases from J, with 10 bases between. CDR1 is SNHLY and CDR2 is FYNNEI in the germline V gene. The CDR3 covers 15 residues. CDR3 bases: TGTGCCAGCAGTGAAACCCAGGTGGGCAATCAGCCCCAGCATTTT. Its protein product is CASSETQVGNQPQHF.

The CDR3 DNA reads TGTGCCAGCAGCTTTCACACAGGGAGTCGTGGCTACACCTTC. It is translated as CASSFHTGSRGYTF. The V gene is TRBV5-8, the J gene TRBJ1-2; weak D call: TRBD1 (6 bases). Per germline, CDR1 SGHTS and CDR2 YDEGEE. CDR3 length equals 14 residues. Trimming removed 2 bases at V and 7 bases at J, with 15 bases between. The variable domain in full, completed from reference TRBV5-8 and TRBJ1-2, reads EAGVTQSPTHLIKTRGQQATLRCSPISGHTSVYWYQQALGLGLQFLLWYDEGEERNRGNFPPRFSGRQFPNYSSELNVNALELEDSALYLCASSFHTGSRGYTFGSGTRLTVV.

A single count supports this clone. The chain recombines TRBV5-5 with TRBJ2-5; weak D call: TRBD1 (5 bases). This CDR3 spans 15 amino acids. Trimming took off 4 bases at V and 1 base at J, with 14 bases between the two ends. Germline V gene data show CDR1 as SGHKS and CDR2 as YYEKEE (reference sequence). CDR3 residues: CASSTRARAQETQYF. In DNA form, the CDR3 reads TGTGCCAGCAGCACCAGGGCTAGGGCCCAAGAGACCCAGTACTTC. Filled out from reference TRBV5-5 and TRBJ2-5, the complete variable domain reads DAGVTQSPTHLIKTRGQQVTLRCSPISGHKSVSWYQQVLGQGPQFIFQYYEKEERGRGNFPDRFSARQFPNYSSELNVNALLLGDSALYLCASSTRARAQETQYFGPGTRLLVL.

The V gene is TRBV9, the J gene TRBJ1-2; D may be TRBD1 (5 bases). V lost 4 bases, J lost 8 bases, and 24 bases lay in between. CDR3 length: 16 residues. Germline lookup yields CDR1 SGDLS and CDR2 YYNGEE. CDR3 region: CASSPHRKGPEGGYTF. CDR3 bases: TGTGCCAGCAGCCCCCACCGTAAGGGGCCGGAGGGAGGCTACACCTTC.

The J gene is TRBJ2-2, the V gene TRBV24-1; D gene ambiguous. CDR3 length: 13 residues. Trimming cost V 1 base and J 6 bases, with 5 bases left between them. CDR1 and CDR2 (germline): KGHDR, SFDVKD. CDR3 region: CATSDFSAGELFF. CDR3 bases: TGTGCCACCAGTGATTTTTCAGCCGGGGAGCTGTTTTTT.

The V gene is TRBV11-2, the J gene TRBJ2-3; maybe TRBD2 (6 bases). The V end was cut by 1 base, the J end by 2 bases, with 22 bases between. This CDR3 spans 19 amino acids. Germline V gene data show CDR1 as SGHAT and CDR2 as FQNNGV. CDR3 protein: CASSLVIGPARRDTDTQYF. In DNA, the CDR3 is TGTGCCAGCAGCTTAGTAATCGGACCTGCCCGGAGGGACACAGATACGCAGTATTTT.

V and J are TRBV24-1 and TRBJ2-3, with 8 bases that match TRBD2. The CDR3 extends over 16 amino acids. V lost 6 bases to trimming and J lost 3 bases; unmatched junction nucleotides: 10. In germline, CDR1 is KGHDR, CDR2 SFDVKD. In nucleotides, the CDR3 is TGTGCCACCAGTCAGACCACTAGCGGAGGTACAGATACGCAGTATTTT. Protein sequence: CATSQTTSGGTDTQYF.

This clone was found once. This sequence joins TRBV9 and TRBJ2-2, with D unclear. Germline CDR1 and CDR2: SGDLS and YYNGEE. This CDR3 has 13 residues. V dropped 0 bases and J dropped 6 bases, with 6 bases sitting between them. CDR3 sequence: CASSVVSAGELFF. CDR3 coding DNA: TGTGCCAGCAGCGTAGTTTCGGCCGGGGAGCTGTTTTTT.

This chain uses TRBV28 with TRBJ1-4, with 12 bases fitting TRBD1. In germline, CDR1 is MDHEN, CDR2 SYDVKM. The CDR3 has 15 amino acids. The ends lost 5 bases at V and 8 bases at J; junction bases unmatched: 6. For the CDR3, the DNA is TGTGCCAGCAGTAGCTCGGGACAGGGGGCGGAAAAACTGTTTTTT. Its translation: CASSSSGQGAEKLFF.